The T cell receptor (beta chain) described here comes from a study of cytomegalovirus exposure and HLA in healthy donors. Study-level information: Earlier sequencing of about 200 million T cells yielded 100 million to 140 million unique TCR beta sequences.

Primers for the PCR totalled 60 Vbeta and 13 Jbeta. The repertoire was sequenced with immunoSEQ multiplex PCR; TCRdb's copy has only in-frame clones and lacks some. The data show about 120,000 clones, with 75% seen just once and roughly 3% held by the top ten. Study observations and caveats: Looking again later, the authors saw that most CMV-associated TCR beta chains seemed HLA-restricted. In the analysis, some V segments, TRBV6-2 and TRBV6-3 included, were excluded as indistinguishable. In a later analysis, HLA-C alleles had the fewest associated TCRs, DRB1 alleles the most.

Remarks on this clone: Its antigen remains unidentified.

The V gene's germline CDR1 is LGHNA and CDR2 YSLEER. The CDR3 is made up of 14 amino acids. Trimming pared 0 bases from V and 6 bases from J, leaving 12 bases between. The sequence was collected from a woman in her forties in good health and CMV-seropositive. The chain employs TRBV4-3 and TRBJ2-7; no clear D. The sequenced sample was PBMCs. The CDR3 bases are TGCGCCAGCAGCCAAGATTCCTCCCCGGTCGAGCAGTACTTC. Translated: CASSQDSSPVEQYF.